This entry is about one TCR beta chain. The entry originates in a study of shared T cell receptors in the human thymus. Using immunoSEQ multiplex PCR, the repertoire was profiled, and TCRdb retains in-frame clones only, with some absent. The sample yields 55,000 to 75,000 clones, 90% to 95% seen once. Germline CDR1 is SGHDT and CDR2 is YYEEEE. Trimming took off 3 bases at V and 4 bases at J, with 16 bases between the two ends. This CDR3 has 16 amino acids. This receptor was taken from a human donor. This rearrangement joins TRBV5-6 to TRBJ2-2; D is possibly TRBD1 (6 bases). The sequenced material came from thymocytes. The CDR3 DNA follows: TGTGCCAGCAGCTCCCCGGGACAAGATATCACCGGGGAGCTGTTTTTT. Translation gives CASSSPGQDITGELFF.